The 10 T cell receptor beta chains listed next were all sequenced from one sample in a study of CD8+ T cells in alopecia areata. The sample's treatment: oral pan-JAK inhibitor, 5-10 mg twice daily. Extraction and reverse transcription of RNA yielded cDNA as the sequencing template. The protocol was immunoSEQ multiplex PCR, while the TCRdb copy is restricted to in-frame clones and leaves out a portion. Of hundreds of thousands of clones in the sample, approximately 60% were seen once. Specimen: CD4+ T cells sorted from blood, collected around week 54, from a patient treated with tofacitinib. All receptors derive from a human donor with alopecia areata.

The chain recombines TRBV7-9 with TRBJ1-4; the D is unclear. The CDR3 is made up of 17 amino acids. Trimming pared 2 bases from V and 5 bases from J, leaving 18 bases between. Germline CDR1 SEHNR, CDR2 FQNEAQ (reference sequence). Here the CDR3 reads CASSLWSRTPDNEKLFF. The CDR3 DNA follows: TGTGCCAGCAGCTTATGGAGCAGGACTCCGGACAATGAAAAACTGTTTTTT.

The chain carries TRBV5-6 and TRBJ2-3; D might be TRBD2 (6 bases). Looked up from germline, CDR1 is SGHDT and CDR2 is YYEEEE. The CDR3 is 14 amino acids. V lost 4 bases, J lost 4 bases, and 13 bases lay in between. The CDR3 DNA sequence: TGTGCCAGCAGCCGACTAGAGGTACCAGATACGCAGTATTTT. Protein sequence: CASSRLEVPDTQYF.

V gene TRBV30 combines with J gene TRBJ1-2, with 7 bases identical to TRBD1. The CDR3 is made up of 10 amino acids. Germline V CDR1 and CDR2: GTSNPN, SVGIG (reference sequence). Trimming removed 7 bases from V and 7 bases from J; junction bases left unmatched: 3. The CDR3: CASHRGGYTF. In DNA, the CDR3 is TGTGCCTCACACAGGGGTGGCTACACCTTC.

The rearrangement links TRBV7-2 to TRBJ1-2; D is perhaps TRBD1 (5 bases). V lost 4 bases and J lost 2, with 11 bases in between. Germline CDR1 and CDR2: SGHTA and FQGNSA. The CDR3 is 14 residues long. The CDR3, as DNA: TGTGCCAGCAGCTACGGGACCGAAAACTATGGCTACACCTTC. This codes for CASSYGTENYGYTF.

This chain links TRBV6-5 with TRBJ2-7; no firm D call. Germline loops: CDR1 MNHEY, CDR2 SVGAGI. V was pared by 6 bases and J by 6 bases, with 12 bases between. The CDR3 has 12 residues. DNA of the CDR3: TGTGCCAGCAGCCCGCCCCTTGGCGAGCAGTACTTC. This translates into CASSPPLGEQYF.

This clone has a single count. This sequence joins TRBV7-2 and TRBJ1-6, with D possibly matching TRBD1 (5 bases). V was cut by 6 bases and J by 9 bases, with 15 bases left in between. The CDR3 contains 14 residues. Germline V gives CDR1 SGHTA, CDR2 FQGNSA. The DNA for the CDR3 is TGTGCCAGCAGTGAACAGGAGGGCACTTCACCCCTCCACTTT. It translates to CASSEQEGTSPLHF.

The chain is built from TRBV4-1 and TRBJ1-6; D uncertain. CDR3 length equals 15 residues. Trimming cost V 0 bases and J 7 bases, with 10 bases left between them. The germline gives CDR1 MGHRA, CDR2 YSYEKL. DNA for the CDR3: TGCGCCAGCAGCCAAGATTCGGAGTTGAATTCACCCCTCCACTTT. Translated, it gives CASSQDSELNSPLHF.

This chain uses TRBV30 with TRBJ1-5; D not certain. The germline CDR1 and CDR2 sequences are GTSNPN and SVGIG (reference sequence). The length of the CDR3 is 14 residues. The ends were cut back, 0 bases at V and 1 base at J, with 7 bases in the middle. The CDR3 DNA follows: TGTGCCTGGAGTGTGGAACTGAGCAATCAGCCCCAGCATTTT. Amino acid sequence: CAWSVELSNQPQHF.

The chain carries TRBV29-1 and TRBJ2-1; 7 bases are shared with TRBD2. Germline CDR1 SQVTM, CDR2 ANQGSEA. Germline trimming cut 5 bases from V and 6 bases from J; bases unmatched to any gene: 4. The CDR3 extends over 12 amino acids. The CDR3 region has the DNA TGCAGCGTTTGTCTAGCGGCCAATGAGCAGTTCTTC. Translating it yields CSVCLAANEQFF.

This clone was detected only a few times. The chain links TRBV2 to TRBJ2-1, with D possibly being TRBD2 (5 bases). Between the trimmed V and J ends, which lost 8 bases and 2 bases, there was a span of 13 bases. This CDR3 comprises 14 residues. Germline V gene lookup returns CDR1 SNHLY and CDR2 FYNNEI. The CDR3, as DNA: TGTGCCAGCGAGGACTCTCTGGCCTACAATGAGCAGTTCTTC. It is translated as CASEDSLAYNEQFF.